The 9 T cell receptor beta chains below come from one sample, sequenced in a study of cytomegalovirus exposure and HLA in healthy donors. Libraries were prepared by immunoSEQ multiplex PCR; TCRdb keeps only in-frame clonotypes and omits some of them. The sample yields over 150,000 clones, 75% to 85% seen once. The source material was PBMCs. The receptor source for this set is a woman aged 25 to 39 in good health and CMV-seropositive.

This clone was detected ten times or more. The CDR3 region is CAPGASGRSSYEQYF. The CDR3 DNA reads TGCGCTCCCGGGGCTAGCGGGAGGAGCAGCTACGAGCAGTACTTC. The rearrangement joins TRBV10-1 to TRBJ2-7, with 11 positions matching TRBD2. The CDR3 length is 15 residues. CDR1 WNHNN and CDR2 SYGVQD come from the germline V gene (reference sequence).

Remarks on this clone: Other DNA sequences in the same sample also yield this CDR3. J is TRBJ2-1 and V is TRBV6-5, with a possible D match to TRBD1 (6 bases). The ends were cut back, 0 bases at V and 7 bases at J, with 7 bases in the middle. The V gene's germline CDR1 is MNHEY and CDR2 SVGAGI. The CDR3 is made up of 13 amino acids. CDR3 loop: CASSYSTGNEQFF. CDR3 bases: TGTGCCAGCAGTTACTCGACAGGAAATGAGCAGTTCTTC.

The rearrangement joins TRBV19 to TRBJ2-1; 8 nucleotides line up with TRBD2. Per the germline V gene, CDR1 is LNHDA and CDR2 is SQIVND (reference sequence). This CDR3 has 13 residues. V trimming: 10 bases; J trimming: 4 bases; junction bases outside the gene matches: 6. The CDR3 reads CATTSGLYNEQFF. CDR3 DNA: TGTGCCACCACTAGCGGCCTTTACAATGAGCAGTTCTTC.

V is TRBV9 and J is TRBJ1-2; D ambiguous. This CDR3 is built from 13 residues. Per the germline V gene, CDR1 is SGDLS and CDR2 is YYNGEE. The V and J ends lost 2 bases and 2 bases respectively, with 7 bases between them. The CDR3: CASSVLENYGYTF. The CDR3 DNA reads TGTGCCAGCAGCGTGCTAGAGAACTATGGCTACACCTTC.

In DNA, the CDR3 is TGTGCCACCAGCAGAGAGCCCGGGGAGATCGTAAAACTGTTTTTT. Translated, it gives CATSREPGEIVKLFF. V gene TRBV15 combines with J gene TRBJ1-4; D is unresolved. Germline values: CDR1 LNHNV, CDR2 YYDKDF (reference sequence). The germline V and J ends were trimmed by 0 bases and 10 bases, with 15 bases remaining between them. There are 15 residues in the CDR3.

The chain carries TRBV2 and TRBJ2-3; 11 nucleotides line up with TRBD2. Germline values: CDR1 SNHLY, CDR2 FYNNEI. Unmatched junction bases numbered 15, after V lost 2 bases and J lost 5 bases. The CDR3 contains 19 residues. The CDR3 nucleotides are TGTGCCAGCAGTGAATGGTCCACTAGCGGGAGCGTGGGGGGAGATACGCAGTATTTT. Translated, it gives CASSEWSTSGSVGGDTQYF.

The chain employs TRBV5-1 and TRBJ2-1; 9 bases fit TRBD2. Germline lookup yields CDR1 SGHRS and CDR2 YFSETQ. The V gene end was trimmed by 1 base and the J gene end by 6 bases; junction bases not matched to a gene: 2. The CDR3 loop spans 14 amino acids. The CDR3 protein is CASSLTSGPNEQFF. The CDR3 DNA follows: TGCGCCAGCAGCTTGACTAGCGGGCCCAATGAGCAGTTCTTC.

The rearrangement joins TRBV4-2 to TRBJ2-5; TRBD2 is a possible D gene (5 bases). The CDR3 length is 14 residues. Trimming left V 0 bases short and J 5 bases short, with 10 bases between. The V gene's germline CDR1 is LGHNA and CDR2 YNFKEQ. The DNA of the CDR3 is TGTGCCAGCAGCCAAGACTTTAGGGAGGAGACCCAGTACTTC. Its protein is CASSQDFREETQYF.

The chain links TRBV5-6 to TRBJ2-7, with D perhaps matching TRBD2 (6 bases). Trimming cost V 6 bases and J 0 bases, with 10 bases left between them. The CDR3 runs to 13 residues. Germline V gene data show CDR1 as SGHDT and CDR2 as YYEEEE. Here the CDR3 DNA reads TGTGCCAGCACGGGAGTACCCTCCTACGAGCAGTACTTC. It is translated as CASTGVPSYEQYF.